These 27 T cell receptor beta chains came from one sample sequenced in a study of human T cells and chemical hapten exposure. TCRdb reprocessed the RACE reads via MiXCR and lists one record per CDR3 protein. Of 300,000 to 450,000 distinct CDR3 sequences detected, more than 4.5% appear once; the ten largest clones hold about 2.1%. Noted time point: patch test 1, 2 weeks after DPC sensitization. Sample treatment: therapeutic diphenylcyclopropenone sensitization with weekly scalp DPC. This specimen was whole blood, taken in connection with sensitization to the hapten diphenylcyclopropenone (DPC). The receptors were gathered from a woman between 45 and 65 years old with alopecia areata. Some clones in this sample may be carry-over from other donors' samples.

This clonotype was seen a few times. The rearrangement joins TRBV2 to TRBJ1-4; D remains ambiguous. This CDR3 contains 13 residues. Germline V gene data show CDR1 as SNHLY and CDR2 as FYNNEI. V was shortened by 4 bases and J by 8 bases, with 11 bases between the two germline ends. The CDR3 region is CASSAQSGEKLFF. In nucleotides, the CDR3 is TGTGCCAGCAGTGCGCAGTCGGGGGAAAAACTGTTTTTT.

There are a few counts of this clonotype. The rearrangement links TRBV7-8 to TRBJ2-7; D possibly corresponds to TRBD2 (6 bases). The CDR3 extends over 17 amino acids. The V gene lost 4 bases and the J gene lost 1 base, with 20 bases spanning the gap. Germline V gives CDR1 SGHVS, CDR2 FQNEAQ. For the CDR3, the DNA is TGTGCCAGCAGCTCAAGGGAAGTCTTGGGACTGTCCTACGAGCAGTACTTC. Its translation: CASSSREVLGLSYEQYF.

This clonotype was detected many times. The chain carries TRBV18 and TRBJ1-1, with a weak D call TRBD1 (5 bases). Germline V gives CDR1 KGHSH, CDR2 LQKENI. V dropped 1 base and J dropped 3 bases, with 12 bases sitting between them. This CDR3 spans 15 amino acids. The CDR3 is CASSPRGQGYTEAFF. CDR3 coding DNA: TGTGCCAGCTCACCACGTGGACAAGGTTACACTGAAGCTTTCTTT.

The chain joins TRBV5-1 to TRBJ1-1, with D possibly TRBD1 on 5 matching bases. The CDR3 covers 14 residues. Germline CDR1 reads SGHRS; CDR2 reads YFSETQ. The V end lost 0 bases, the J end lost 3 bases, and 9 bases lay between the germline ends. The CDR3 coding sequence is TGCGCCAGCAGCTTGGAGGGGCGCGACACTGAAGCTTTCTTT. It encodes CASSLEGRDTEAFF.

This clonotype was detected only a few times. The V gene is TRBV7-2, the J gene TRBJ2-3; the match to TRBD2 covers 9 bases. CDR3 length: 16 residues. Germline trimming cut 1 base from V and 2 bases from J; bases unmatched to any gene: 4. Germline V CDR1 and CDR2: SGHTA, FQGNSA. CDR3 amino acids: CASSLGGGGATDTQYF. In nucleotides, the CDR3 is TGTGCCAGCAGCTTAGGTGGCGGGGGGGCCACAGATACGCAGTATTTT.

This clonotype was picked up a small number of times. This chain connects TRBV7-8 to TRBJ2-1; tentative D call: TRBD2 (6 bases). CDR1 SGHVS and CDR2 FQNEAQ come from the germline V gene. V was trimmed by 0 bases and J by 4 bases, leaving 10 bases between them. The CDR3 runs 15 residues. The CDR3 sequence: CASSLAAGPYNEQFF. In DNA form, the CDR3 reads TGTGCCAGCAGCTTAGCGGCGGGACCTTACAATGAGCAGTTCTTC.

This clonotype was found many times. The rearrangement uses TRBV6-2 or TRBV6-3 and TRBJ1-5; D might be TRBD1 (6 bases). Germline V lookup: CDR1 MNHEY, CDR2 SVGEGT. With 0 bases removed from V and 3 bases from J, the gap between germline ends came to 15 bases. There are 17 residues in the CDR3. The CDR3 loop reads CASSYSNRQGFNQPQHF. The CDR3 DNA is TGTGCCAGCAGTTACTCGAACAGGCAGGGGTTCAATCAGCCCCAGCATTTT.

V gene TRBV13 combines with J gene TRBJ2-3, with unresolved D. The CDR3 runs 12 residues. The germline CDR1 and CDR2 sequences are PRHDT and FYEKMQ (reference sequence). V was cut by 5 bases and J by 13 bases, with 16 bases left in between. The CDR3 coding sequence is TGTGCCAGCAGCGCCGGGTCGACGCAGGAGTATTTT. Its protein product is CASSAGSTQEYF.

A few counts support this clonotype. This chain connects TRBV2 to TRBJ2-4; D uncertain. V lost 1 base and J 0 bases, leaving 16 bases between the germline ends. There are 18 residues in the CDR3. Looked up from germline, CDR1 is SNHLY and CDR2 is FYNNEI. The CDR3 protein is CASSEVYPRRLAKNIQYF. For the CDR3, the DNA is TGTGCCAGCAGTGAAGTTTACCCCCGACGGCTAGCCAAAAACATTCAGTACTTC. Full variable domain (rest looked up from reference TRBV2 and TRBJ2-4): EPEVTQTPSHQVTQMGQEVILRCVPISNHLYFYWYRQILGQKVEFLVSFYNNEISEKSEIFDDQFSVERPDGSNFTLKIRSTKLEDSAMYFCASSEVYPRRLAKNIQYFGAGTRLSVL.

There are a few counts of this clonotype. The CDR3 here is CASSPGGARNEQYF. In nucleotides, the CDR3 is TGTGCCAGCAGCCCGGGGGGGGCAAGAAACGAGCAGTACTTC. The rearrangement links TRBV6-5 to TRBJ2-7; the match to TRBD2 covers 8 bases. CDR1 is MNHEY and CDR2 is SVGAGI in the germline V gene. The CDR3 loop spans 14 amino acids. V dropped 6 bases and J dropped 5; count of bases not matched to a gene: 9.

The rearrangement uses TRBV27 and TRBJ1-1; D gene uncertain. Germline V gives CDR1 MNHEY, CDR2 SMNVEV (reference sequence). There are 15 residues in the CDR3. Trimming cost V 11 bases and J 0 bases, with 19 bases left between them. CDR3 in DNA: TGTGCCCACAAACCCGTGGAGATCATGAACACTGAAGCTTTCTTT. Protein: CAHKPVEIMNTEAFF.

This clonotype came up many times. This chain links TRBV4-3 with TRBJ1-3, with D maybe TRBD1 (5 bases). The CDR3 is made up of 15 amino acids. V was cut by 2 bases and J by 0 bases, with 8 bases left in between. The germline V gene has CDR1 LGHNA and CDR2 YSLEER. Written as DNA, the CDR3 is TGCGCCAGCAGCCAACTGGGACTCTCTGGAAACACCATATATTTT. Its translation is CASSQLGLSGNTIYF.

This clonotype has at least ten counts. V usage is TRBV2 and J usage is TRBJ2-7; TRBD2 agrees at 11 bases. This CDR3 spans 14 amino acids. The J segment lost 6 bases and the V segment lost 6 bases, leaving 7 bases of the junction unmatched. CDR1 is SNHLY and CDR2 is FYNNEI in the germline V gene. The CDR3 region is CASRVLAGVGEQYF. Here the CDR3 DNA reads TGTGCCAGCAGAGTACTAGCGGGAGTGGGCGAGCAGTACTTC.

Many counts were recorded for this clonotype. The junction does not match germline at one end; this may be a read error. The chain has TRBV29-1 and TRBJ2-3, with 8 bases aligning to TRBD2. Germline V gene lookup returns CDR1 SQVTM and CDR2 ANQGSEA. The CDR3 loop spans 12 amino acids. In DNA form, the CDR3 reads TGCAGCGTTACTAGCGGCACGGATACGCAGTATTTT. This codes for CSVTSGTDTQYF.

Many counts were recorded for this clonotype. The chain has TRBV5-1 and TRBJ2-1; TRBD2 aligns across 12 bases. The trim removed 3 bases at V and 8 bases at J, leaving 12 bases unmatched. Germline V gene data show CDR1 as SGHRS and CDR2 as YFSETQ. The CDR3 runs 17 residues. CDR3 coding DNA: TGCGCCAGCAGCTCCTCTTCTAGCGGGGGGGCCTTGGATGAGCAGTTCTTC. It specifies CASSSSSSGGALDEQFF.

The chain recombines TRBV20-1 with TRBJ2-7; possible D gene TRBD2, 5 bases. The CDR3 runs 12 residues. Trimming left V 5 bases short and J 0 bases short, with 8 bases between. Germline V gene lookup returns CDR1 DFQATT and CDR2 SNEGSKA (reference sequence). The CDR3 sequence: CSASGYSYEQYF. The CDR3 DNA follows: TGCAGTGCTTCGGGGTACTCCTACGAGCAGTACTTC.

This clonotype was counted between two and nine times. CDR3: CASSAVPGPSYEQYF. In nucleotides, the CDR3 is TGTGCCAGCAGCGCCGTCCCGGGACCGAGCTACGAGCAGTACTTC. V is TRBV9 and J is TRBJ2-7; D is tentatively TRBD1 or TRBD2 (5 bases each). CDR3 length equals 15 residues. V was pared by 3 bases and J by 3 bases, with 16 bases between. Per germline, CDR1 SGDLS and CDR2 YYNGEE.

A single count supports this clonotype. A much larger clone differs by one base, so this may be a read error. The chain has TRBV6-2 or TRBV6-3 and TRBJ2-3; 7 nucleotides line up with TRBD1. Germline CDR1 MNHEY, CDR2 SVGEGT. The CDR3 is 15 residues long. This CDR3 reads CTSNPLRGRSDTQYF. The CDR3 bases are TGTACCAGCAACCCGTTAAGGGGGCGGTCAGATACGCAGTATTTT.

This clonotype appeared many times. DNA of the CDR3: TGTGCCACCCGGGAAGGGCCTACCTACAATGAGCAGTTCTTC. Translating it yields CATREGPTYNEQFF. The chain joins TRBV6-1 to TRBJ2-1; D is possibly TRBD2 (5 bases). Germline-derived CDR1 and CDR2 are MNHNS and SASEGT. Trimming pared 10 bases from V and 2 bases from J, leaving 15 bases between. There are 14 residues in the CDR3.

This clonotype has just a few counts. The genes are TRBV7-8 and TRBJ2-3; 7 bases agree with TRBD1. The CDR3 extends over 17 amino acids. The V gene's germline CDR1 is SGHVS and CDR2 FQNEAQ. Unmatched junction bases numbered 11, after V lost 5 bases and J lost 0 bases. In DNA, the CDR3 is TGTGCCAGCAGCACTTGGACAGGACCCACTAGCACAGATACGCAGTATTTT. Translated, it gives CASSTWTGPTSTDTQYF.

This clonotype was picked up many times. This chain connects TRBV20-1 to TRBJ2-5; 10 bases agree with TRBD1. V shed 4 bases and J 4 bases; nucleotides not matched to a gene: 6. Germline assignment: CDR1 DFQATT and CDR2 SNEGSKA (reference sequence). The CDR3 is made up of 14 amino acids. The CDR3 DNA reads TGCAGTGCTACCGGGACAGGGGCGGGAGAGACCCAGTACTTC. It yields the protein CSATGTGAGETQYF.

This chain connects TRBV5-6 to TRBJ1-1, with 7 bases identical to TRBD1. The germline V gene encodes CDR1 SGHDT and CDR2 YYEEEE. The CDR3 has 14 amino acids. The junction had 6 bases not matched to a gene; V was cut back by 3 bases and J by 4 bases. The CDR3 spells CASSSTGRGTEAFF. The CDR3, as DNA: TGTGCCAGCAGCTCGACAGGGAGGGGCACTGAAGCTTTCTTT.

Concerning this clonotype itself: A much larger clone is a single base away; this may be a read error. The chain recombines TRBV29-1 with TRBJ2-3, with a tentative D call TRBD2 (7 bases). Per the germline V gene, CDR1 is SQVTM and CDR2 is ANQGSEA. V was trimmed by 8 bases and J by 5 bases, leaving 26 bases between them. The length of the CDR3 is 16 residues. CDR3 nucleotides: TGCAGCAGCCTCCCCCTGGAGCCGGGGGGCCAAGATACGCAGTATTTT. As protein: CSSLPLEPGGQDTQYF.

J is TRBJ2-2 and V is TRBV4-1; D unresolved. Germline V gene data show CDR1 as MGHRA and CDR2 as YSYEKL. Between the trimmed V and J ends, which lost 4 bases and 2 bases, there was a span of 14 bases. The CDR3 consists of 16 residues. CDR3 in amino acids: CASSLPDLDNTGELFF. CDR3 DNA sequence: TGCGCCAGCAGCCTGCCCGACTTGGACAACACCGGGGAGCTGTTTTTT.

This clonotype was seen only a few times. The V and J genes are TRBV18 and TRBJ1-2, with D possibly TRBD1 on 6 matching bases. Germline V gene sequence: CDR1 KGHSH, CDR2 LQKENI. Trimming removed 1 base at V and 8 bases at J, with 26 bases between. The CDR3 consists of 18 residues. The DNA of the CDR3 is TGTGCCAGCTCACCACAATCAATTGGGGGCAGCCAAGCCTTAGGCTACACCTTC. Translation gives CASSPQSIGGSQALGYTF.

This clonotype was counted at least ten times. The V call is TRBV10-3, the J call TRBJ1-5; TRBD1 is a possible D gene (5 bases). Trimming removed 0 bases at V and 2 bases at J, with 11 bases between. CDR3 size: 16 residues. Germline CDR1 reads ENHRY; CDR2 reads SYGVKD. CDR3 in amino acids: CAISESGQGGNQPQHF. The CDR3, as DNA: TGTGCCATCAGTGAGTCGGGGCAGGGAGGCAATCAGCCCCAGCATTTT.

This clonotype was seen ten or more times. This chain links TRBV5-1 with TRBJ2-7; D remains ambiguous. V was shortened by 4 bases and J by 0 bases, with 8 bases between the two germline ends. Germline CDR1 is SGHRS and CDR2 is YFSETQ. CDR3 size: 13 residues. CDR3 sequence: CASSPSSSYEQYF. CDR3 coding DNA: TGCGCCAGCAGCCCCTCCTCCTCCTACGAGCAGTACTTC.